This T cell receptor beta chain emerged from a study of neoadjuvant anti-PD-1 for oral cavity cancer. Study-wide results and caveats: PBMC Gini-index clonality exceeded responders' in non-responders post-nivolumab. Treg/Th17 ratio rose with pretreatment blood and fell with post-treatment tumor TCRbeta clonality.

On this clone: Its target is not known.

Only in-frame clones appear in the TCRdb table, and some are missing; sequencing was by immunoSEQ multiplex PCR. The sample lists around 14,000 clones, 75% occurring once. The CDR3 extends over 15 amino acids. Per germline, CDR1 SNHLY and CDR2 FYNNEI. With 6 bases removed from V and 2 bases from J, the gap between germline ends came to 13 bases. Stated time point: after neoadjuvant nivolumab, at surgical resection. Stage II-IVA oral cavity squamous cell carcinoma was new and untreated by systemic or radiation therapy. No culture or expansion preceded analysis of these blood cells. The genes are TRBV2 and TRBJ2-2, with D maybe TRBD1 (5 bases). This sequence originates from a person aged 40 to 85 with oral cavity squamous cell carcinoma. Sequenced material: PBMCs, taken after nivolumab (anti-PD-1) treatment. CDR3 nucleotides: TGTGCCAGCAGCCCCGACAGAAGAAACACCGGGGAGCTGTTTTTT. Translated: CASSPDRRNTGELFF.